One sample yielded the 21 T cell receptor beta chains listed below, sequenced in a study of OX40 agonist ivuxolimab in advanced cancers. Clones were read by immunoSEQ multiplex PCR, and TCRdb kept only the in-frame ones, dropping some. The sample holds around 78,000 clones, roughly 80% seen once. The source material was CD4+ or CD8+ T cells sorted from blood, sampled in a trial of the OX40 agonist ivuxolimab. Receptors were obtained from an adult with an advanced solid tumor such as melanoma, head and neck, liver or kidney cancer.

V usage is TRBV6-1 and J usage is TRBJ1-1; D might be TRBD1 (6 bases). The CDR3 has 16 amino acids. CDR1 and CDR2 (germline): MNHNS, SASEGT. The germline V and J ends were trimmed by 1 base and 2 bases, with 14 bases remaining between them. In nucleotides, the CDR3 is TGTGCCAGCAGTGAAGGGGGTTACAGGGTTAACACTGAAGCTTTCTTT. This codes for CASSEGGYRVNTEAFF.

The chain combines TRBV6-5 with TRBJ1-2, with 7 bases matching TRBD1. The V segment lost 2 bases and the J segment 8 bases; nucleotides outside the gene matches: 11. The CDR3 sequence is 15 residues long. Germline values: CDR1 MNHEY, CDR2 SVGAGI. The CDR3 DNA reads as TGTGCCAGCAGTTACCTAGCAGGGGGTACGGACGGCTACACCTTC. Translated, it gives CASSYLAGGTDGYTF.

This rearrangement joins TRBV29-1 to TRBJ2-1; D gene uncertain. The germline gives CDR1 SQVTM, CDR2 ANQGSEA. V was shortened by 5 bases and J by 3 bases, with 5 bases between the two germline ends. CDR3 length: 11 amino acids. Written as DNA, the CDR3 is TGCAGCGTTCAGAACTACAATGAGCAGTTCTTC. Protein product: CSVQNYNEQFF.

The V and J genes are TRBV5-1 and TRBJ1-2; the match to TRBD1 covers 7 bases. The junction had 6 bases not matched to a gene; V was cut back by 1 base and J by 6 bases. CDR3 size: 14 residues. The germline V gene has CDR1 SGHRS and CDR2 YFSETQ. CDR3 loop: CASSLNPGGDGYTF. The DNA for the CDR3 is TGCGCCAGCAGCTTGAATCCAGGGGGGGATGGCTACACCTTC. The variable domain in full, completed from reference TRBV5-1 and TRBJ1-2, reads KAGVTQTPRYLIKTRGQQVTLSCSPISGHRSVSWYQQTPGQGLQFLFEYFSETQRNKGNFPGRFSGRQFSNSRSEMNVSTLELGDSALYLCASSLNPGGDGYTFGSGTRLTVV.

The chain is built from TRBV5-6 and TRBJ1-3; the match to TRBD1 covers 8 bases. CDR3 length equals 15 residues. From germline, CDR1 is SGHDT and CDR2 YYEEEE. V dropped 0 bases and J dropped 4; count of bases not matched to a gene: 3. The CDR3 region has the DNA TGTGCCAGCAGCTTGGACAGGGGGTCCGGAAACACCATATATTTT. It translates to CASSLDRGSGNTIYF.

The chain links TRBV6-6 to TRBJ2-7, with no clear D. V shed 0 bases and J shed 0 bases, with 9 bases lying between them. CDR1 and CDR2 (germline): MNHNY, SVGAGI (reference sequence). This CDR3 region has 15 residues. CDR3 in DNA: TGTGCCAGCAGTTACTCGACGGACGTCTCCTACGAGCAGTACTTC. It translates to CASSYSTDVSYEQYF.

This rearrangement joins TRBV14 to TRBJ2-6; no reliable D call. This CDR3 spans 16 amino acids. CDR1 and CDR2 from the germline V gene are SGHDN and FVKESK. Trimming removed 1 base from V and 0 bases from J, with 7 bases in between. CDR3 sequence: CASSQARGSGANVLTF. The CDR3 nucleotides are TGTGCCAGCAGCCAAGCTCGCGGCTCTGGGGCCAACGTCCTGACTTTC.

The chain carries TRBV11-3 and TRBJ2-2; the D call may be TRBD1 or TRBD2 (5 bases each). Trimming took 5 bases from V and 3 from J, leaving 16 bases between them. From germline, CDR1 is SGHNT and CDR2 YENEEA. CDR3 length: 16 amino acids. The CDR3 nucleotides read TGTGCCAGCAGCGGGGGTAGGGGCTCGCACACCGGGGAGCTGTTTTTT. Its protein is CASSGGRGSHTGELFF.

This clone was seen only a few times. The chain couples TRBV7-6 to TRBJ1-5; D may be TRBD1 (6 bases). Trimming shortened V by 0 bases and J by 6 bases, and 9 bases separated the two germline ends. CDR1 SGHVS and CDR2 FNYEAQ come from the germline V gene. The CDR3 has 14 residues. CDR3 in DNA: TGTGCCAGCAGCTTAGCTGGGGGCGGTCAGCCCCAGCATTTT. Translating it yields CASSLAGGGQPQHF.

Only a few counts were recorded for this clone. This chain links TRBV10-3 with TRBJ2-1; D may correspond to TRBD1 or TRBD2 (6 bases each). V was clipped by 5 bases and J by 3 bases, with 17 bases between them. The CDR3 length is 16 residues. Per the germline V gene, CDR1 is ENHRY and CDR2 is SYGVKD. In DNA form, the CDR3 reads TGTGCCATCAGTTCAAAAGGGGGGCCCTTCTACAATGAGCAGTTCTTC. Its protein is CAISSKGGPFYNEQFF.

This clone was counted only a few times. This chain links TRBV30 with TRBJ1-2, with 8 positions matching TRBD1. The germline gives CDR1 GTSNPN, CDR2 SVGIG (reference sequence). The V segment lost 0 bases and the J segment 8 bases; nucleotides outside the gene matches: 5. CDR3 length: 13 residues. CDR3 amino acids: CAWSVDRVRGYTF. The CDR3 nucleotides read TGTGCCTGGAGTGTGGACAGGGTGAGAGGCTACACCTTC.

The chain recombines TRBV11-2 with TRBJ1-3; no clear D. CDR3 length: 16 amino acids. Deletions cut 5 bases from V and 0 bases from J, with 14 bases between. Germline CDR1 reads SGHAT; CDR2 reads FQNNGV. The CDR3 sequence: CASSPAGSLSGNTIYF. The DNA of the CDR3 is TGTGCCAGCAGCCCAGCGGGCTCCCTCTCTGGAAACACCATATATTTT.

This clone was observed at least ten times. The chain is built from TRBV5-4 and TRBJ2-3; 11 bases match TRBD2. Germline V gene data show CDR1 as SGHNT and CDR2 as YYREEE (reference sequence). V trimming: 0 bases; J trimming: 6 bases; junction bases outside the gene matches: 6. The CDR3 spans 16 residues. Here the CDR3 DNA reads TGTGCCAGCAGCTTGGGTGGTAGCGGGGGGGCTGATACGCAGTATTTT. Translation gives CASSLGGSGGADTQYF.

V and J are TRBV5-1 and TRBJ2-3; TRBD2 matches at 13 bases. Trimming took 4 bases from V and 9 from J; bases not matched to a gene: 5. The CDR3 spans 14 residues. Germline V gives CDR1 SGHRS, CDR2 YFSETQ. CDR3 DNA sequence: TGCGCCAGCAGCCCGGGACTAGCGGGGAGCACGCAGTATTTT. This sequence encodes CASSPGLAGSTQYF.

This rearrangement joins TRBV5-1 to TRBJ2-2; D not certain. Germline V CDR1 and CDR2: SGHRS, YFSETQ. V was pared by 5 bases and J by 1 base, with 6 bases between. The CDR3 loop spans 13 amino acids. This CDR3 is CASREGNTGELFF. The CDR3 DNA reads TGCGCCAGCAGGGAAGGGAACACCGGGGAGCTGTTTTTT.

The rearrangement links TRBV19 to TRBJ1-1; no definite D call. V lost 5 bases and J lost 0, with 10 bases in between. CDR1 and CDR2 from the germline V gene are LNHDA and SQIVND (reference sequence). This CDR3 spans 14 amino acids. CDR3 nucleotides: TGTGCCAGTAGTCGACAACAGATGAACACTGAAGCTTTCTTT. Its translation: CASSRQQMNTEAFF.

The chain combines TRBV20-1 with TRBJ1-1; no firm D call. The germline gives CDR1 DFQATT, CDR2 SNEGSKA (reference sequence). This CDR3 contains 10 residues. With 3 bases removed from V and 4 bases from J, the gap between germline ends came to 3 bases. CDR3 in amino acids: CSASGTEAFF. CDR3 in DNA: TGCAGTGCTAGTGGCACTGAAGCTTTCTTT.

This clone is labeled as medium-sized. The chain joins TRBV5-4 to TRBJ2-5; D may be TRBD2 (5 bases). The V and J ends lost 4 bases and 5 bases respectively, with 15 bases between them. This CDR3 contains 14 residues. Germline CDR1 is SGHNT and CDR2 is YYREEE (reference sequence). CDR3 sequence (DNA): TGTGCCAGCAGCGCCGGAGGTACCACCGAGACCCAGTACTTC. Its protein product is CASSAGGTTETQYF.

The rearrangement uses TRBV11-2 and TRBJ2-3, with TRBD1 matching 9 bases. Germline lookup yields CDR1 SGHAT and CDR2 FQNNGV. Trimming at V came to 4 bases and at J to 9 bases, leaving 11 bases not matched to a gene. The CDR3 is 15 amino acids. CDR3 DNA sequence: TGTGCCAGCAGCTATGGGGGACAGGGAGAAGGCACGCAGTATTTT. As protein: CASSYGGQGEGTQYF.

By sample share, this clone is medium-sized. The V call is TRBV6-5, the J call TRBJ1-5; 8 nucleotides match TRBD1. The CDR3 covers 13 residues. CDR1 and CDR2 (germline): MNHEY, SVGAGI. V lost 6 bases, J lost 6 bases, and 4 bases stayed unmatched. The CDR3 reads CASSSGGGQPQHF. The CDR3 DNA reads TGTGCCAGCAGCTCAGGGGGCGGTCAGCCCCAGCATTTT.

The chain has TRBV6-5 and TRBJ2-7; 8 positions match TRBD1. The CDR3 spans 14 residues. After removal of 5 bases from V and 5 bases from J, the junction contained 8 bases not matched to a gene. CDR1 and CDR2 from the germline V gene are MNHEY and SVGAGI. CDR3 residues: CASSTRQGSDEQYF. As DNA, the CDR3 is TGTGCCAGCAGTACGCGACAGGGGAGTGACGAGCAGTACTTC.